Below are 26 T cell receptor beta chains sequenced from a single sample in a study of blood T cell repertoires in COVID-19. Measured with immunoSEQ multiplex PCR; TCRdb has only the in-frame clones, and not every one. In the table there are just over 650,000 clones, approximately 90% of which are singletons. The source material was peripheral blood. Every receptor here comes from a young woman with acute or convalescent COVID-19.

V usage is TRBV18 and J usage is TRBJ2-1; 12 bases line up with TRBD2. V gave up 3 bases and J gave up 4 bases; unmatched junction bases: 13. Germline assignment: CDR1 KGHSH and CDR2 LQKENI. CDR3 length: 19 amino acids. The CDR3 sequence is CASSPPRLAGARSYNEQFF. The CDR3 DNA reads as TGTGCCAGCTCACCTCCTCGACTAGCGGGGGCGAGATCATACAATGAGCAGTTCTTC.

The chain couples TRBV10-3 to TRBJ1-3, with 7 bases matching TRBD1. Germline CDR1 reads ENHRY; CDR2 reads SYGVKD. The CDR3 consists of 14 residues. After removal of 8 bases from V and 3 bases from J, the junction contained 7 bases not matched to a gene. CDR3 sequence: CAIGGQYIGNTIYF. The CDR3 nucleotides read TGTGCCATCGGGGGACAGTATATTGGAAACACCATATATTTT.

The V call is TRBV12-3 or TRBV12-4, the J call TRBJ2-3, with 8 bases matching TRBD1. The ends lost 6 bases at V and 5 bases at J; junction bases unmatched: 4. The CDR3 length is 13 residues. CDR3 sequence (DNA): TGTGCCAGCAGAGGACAGGGCTTAGATACGCAGTATTTT. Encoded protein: CASRGQGLDTQYF.

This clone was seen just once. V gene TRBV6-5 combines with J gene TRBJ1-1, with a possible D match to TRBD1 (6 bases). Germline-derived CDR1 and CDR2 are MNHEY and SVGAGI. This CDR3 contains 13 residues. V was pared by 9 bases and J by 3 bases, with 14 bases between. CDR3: CASKQGRYTEAFF. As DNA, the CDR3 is TGTGCCAGTAAACAGGGAAGATACACTGAAGCTTTCTTT.

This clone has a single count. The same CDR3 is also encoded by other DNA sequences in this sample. As DNA, the CDR3 is TGCGCCAGCAGCTTGGGTCTTAACACTGAAGCTTTCTTT. Its protein is CASSLGLNTEAFF. The chain links TRBV5-1 to TRBJ1-1; no clear D gene. The germline V gene has CDR1 SGHRS and CDR2 YFSETQ. The germline V and J ends were trimmed by 0 bases and 2 bases, with 5 bases remaining between them. The CDR3 totals 13 residues.

DNA of the CDR3: TGTGCCACCAGCAGGGCCCCAGGCGTAGGCGAGCAGTACTTC. This translates into CATSRAPGVGEQYF. V and J are TRBV15 and TRBJ2-7; D is uncertain. V was trimmed by 3 bases and J by 6 bases, leaving 15 bases between them. The CDR3 spans 14 residues. Germline CDR1 reads LNHNV; CDR2 reads YYDKDF (reference sequence).

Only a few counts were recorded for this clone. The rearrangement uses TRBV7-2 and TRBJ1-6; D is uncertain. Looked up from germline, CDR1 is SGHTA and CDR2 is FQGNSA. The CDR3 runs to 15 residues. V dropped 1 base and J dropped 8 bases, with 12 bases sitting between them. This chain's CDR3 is CASSLDTREDSPLHF. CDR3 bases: TGTGCCAGCAGCTTAGATACACGGGAGGATTCACCCCTCCACTTT.

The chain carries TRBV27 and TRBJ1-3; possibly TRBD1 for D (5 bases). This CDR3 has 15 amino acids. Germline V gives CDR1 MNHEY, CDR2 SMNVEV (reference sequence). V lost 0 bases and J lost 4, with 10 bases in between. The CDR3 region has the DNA TGTGCCAGCAGTTTATCCCCCAGGGCAGGAAACACCATATATTTT. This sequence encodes CASSLSPRAGNTIYF.

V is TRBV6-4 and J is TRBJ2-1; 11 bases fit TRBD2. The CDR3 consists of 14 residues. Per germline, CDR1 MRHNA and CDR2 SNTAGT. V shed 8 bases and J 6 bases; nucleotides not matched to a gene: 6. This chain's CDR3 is CASGPGTSGNEQFF. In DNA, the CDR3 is TGTGCCAGCGGACCCGGGACTAGCGGCAATGAGCAGTTCTTC.

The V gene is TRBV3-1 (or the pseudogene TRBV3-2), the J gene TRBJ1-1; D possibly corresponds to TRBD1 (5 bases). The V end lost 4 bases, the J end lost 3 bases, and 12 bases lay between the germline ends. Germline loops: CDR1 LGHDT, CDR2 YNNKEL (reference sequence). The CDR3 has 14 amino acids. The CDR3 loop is CASSRVGAYTEAFF. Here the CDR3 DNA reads TGTGCCAGCAGCCGGGTAGGGGCTTACACTGAAGCTTTCTTT.

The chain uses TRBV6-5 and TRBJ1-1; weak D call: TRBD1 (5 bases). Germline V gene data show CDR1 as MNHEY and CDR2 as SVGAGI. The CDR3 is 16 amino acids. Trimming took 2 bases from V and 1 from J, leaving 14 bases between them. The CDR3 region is CASSYVSRAPNTEAFF. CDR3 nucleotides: TGTGCCAGCAGTTACGTAAGCAGGGCTCCGAACACTGAAGCTTTCTTT.

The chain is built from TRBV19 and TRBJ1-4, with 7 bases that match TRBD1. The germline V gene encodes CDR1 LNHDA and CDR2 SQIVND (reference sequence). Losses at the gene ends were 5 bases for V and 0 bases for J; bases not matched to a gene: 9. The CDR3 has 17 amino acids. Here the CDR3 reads CASSPTGQKPTNEKLFF. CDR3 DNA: TGTGCCAGTAGTCCCACGGGACAGAAGCCAACTAATGAAAAACTGTTTTTT.

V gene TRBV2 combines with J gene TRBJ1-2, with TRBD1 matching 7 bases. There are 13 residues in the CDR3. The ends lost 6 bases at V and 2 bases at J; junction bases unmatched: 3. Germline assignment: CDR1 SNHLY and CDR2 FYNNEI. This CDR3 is CASSYRGNYGYTF. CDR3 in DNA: TGTGCCAGCAGCTACAGGGGAAACTATGGCTACACCTTC.

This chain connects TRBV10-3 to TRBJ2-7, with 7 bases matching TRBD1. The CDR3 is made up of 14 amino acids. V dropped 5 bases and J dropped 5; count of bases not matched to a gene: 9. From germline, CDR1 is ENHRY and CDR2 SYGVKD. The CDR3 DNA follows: TGTGCCATCAGTATGGGACAGAGGGTGCACGAGCAGTACTTC. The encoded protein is CAISMGQRVHEQYF.

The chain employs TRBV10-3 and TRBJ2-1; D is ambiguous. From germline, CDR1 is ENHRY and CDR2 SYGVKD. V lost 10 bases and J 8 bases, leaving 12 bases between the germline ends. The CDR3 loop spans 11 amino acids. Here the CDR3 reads CATRTSDEQFF. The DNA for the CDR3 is TGTGCCACCCGAACAAGCGATGAGCAGTTCTTC.

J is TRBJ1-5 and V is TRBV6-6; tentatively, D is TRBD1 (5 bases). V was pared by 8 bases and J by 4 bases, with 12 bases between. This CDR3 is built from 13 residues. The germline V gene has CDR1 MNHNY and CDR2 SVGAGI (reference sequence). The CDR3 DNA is TGTGCCAGCGGGGGGGTTGAGAATCAGCCCCAGCATTTT. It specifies CASGGVENQPQHF.

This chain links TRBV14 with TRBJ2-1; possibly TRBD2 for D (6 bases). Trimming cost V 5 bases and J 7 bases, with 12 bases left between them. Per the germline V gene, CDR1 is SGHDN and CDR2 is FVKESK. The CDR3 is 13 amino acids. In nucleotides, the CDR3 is TGTGCCAGCAGCTCACGACTAGGTAATGAGCAGTTCTTC. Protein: CASSSRLGNEQFF.

In DNA form, the CDR3 reads TGTGCCAGCAGTTCCCCAACAGGGGGCGGTCTGACTGAAGCTTTCTTT. Encoded protein: CASSSPTGGGLTEAFF. The V and J genes are TRBV6-6 and TRBJ1-1; 9 bases match TRBD1. The CDR3 is 16 amino acids. The V gene end was trimmed by 4 bases and the J gene end by 5 bases; junction bases not matched to a gene: 11. Looked up from germline, CDR1 is MNHNY and CDR2 is SVGAGI (reference sequence).

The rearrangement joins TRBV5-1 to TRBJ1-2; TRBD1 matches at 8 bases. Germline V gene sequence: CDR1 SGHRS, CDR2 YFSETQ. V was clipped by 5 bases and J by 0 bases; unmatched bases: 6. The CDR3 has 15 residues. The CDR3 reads CASSTGTGANYGYTF. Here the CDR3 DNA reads TGCGCCAGCAGTACCGGGACAGGCGCTAACTATGGCTACACCTTC.

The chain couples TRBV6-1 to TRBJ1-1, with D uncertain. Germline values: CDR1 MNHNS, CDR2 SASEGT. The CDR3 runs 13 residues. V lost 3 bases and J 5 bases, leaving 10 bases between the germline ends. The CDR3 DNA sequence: TGTGCCAGCAGTGACCAGGCCTGGACTGAAGCTTTCTTT. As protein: CASSDQAWTEAFF.

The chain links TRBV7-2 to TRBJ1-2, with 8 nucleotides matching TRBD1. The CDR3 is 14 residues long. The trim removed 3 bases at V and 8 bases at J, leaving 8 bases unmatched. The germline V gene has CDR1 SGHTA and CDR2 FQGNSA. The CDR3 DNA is TGTGCCAGCAGCTTTGTGACAGGGGAGGCCGGCTACACCTTC. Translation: CASSFVTGEAGYTF.

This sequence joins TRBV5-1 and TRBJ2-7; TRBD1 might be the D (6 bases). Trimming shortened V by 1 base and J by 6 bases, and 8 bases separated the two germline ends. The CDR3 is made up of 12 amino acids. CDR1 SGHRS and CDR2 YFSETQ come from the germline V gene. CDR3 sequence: CASSLTGTEQYF. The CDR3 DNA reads TGCGCCAGCAGCTTGACAGGGACCGAGCAGTACTTC. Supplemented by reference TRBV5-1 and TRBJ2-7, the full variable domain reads KAGVTQTPRYLIKTRGQQVTLSCSPISGHRSVSWYQQTPGQGLQFLFEYFSETQRNKGNFPGRFSGRQFSNSRSEMNVSTLELGDSALYLCASSLTGTEQYFGPGTRLTVT.

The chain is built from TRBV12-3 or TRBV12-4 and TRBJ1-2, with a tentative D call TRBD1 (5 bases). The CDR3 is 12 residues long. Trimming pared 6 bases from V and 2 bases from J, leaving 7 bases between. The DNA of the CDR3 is TGTGCCAGCAGGGGGCCCAACTATGGCTACACCTTC. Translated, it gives CASRGPNYGYTF.

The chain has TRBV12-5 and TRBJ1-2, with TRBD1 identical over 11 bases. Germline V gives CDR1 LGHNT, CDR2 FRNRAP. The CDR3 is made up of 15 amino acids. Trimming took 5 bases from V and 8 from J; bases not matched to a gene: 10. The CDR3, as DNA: TGTGCTAGTGGTCCCTGGACAGGGGGCCTTGAGGGCTACACCTTC. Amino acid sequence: CASGPWTGGLEGYTF.

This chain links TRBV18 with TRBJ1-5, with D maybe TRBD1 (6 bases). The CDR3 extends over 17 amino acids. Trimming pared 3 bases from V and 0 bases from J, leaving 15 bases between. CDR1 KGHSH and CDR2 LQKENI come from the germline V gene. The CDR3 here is CASSPLGGAYSNQPQHF. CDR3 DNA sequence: TGTGCCAGCTCACCCTTGGGGGGGGCGTATAGCAATCAGCCCCAGCATTTT.

In DNA form, the CDR3 reads TGTGCCAGCGGGGGACAGGGGGCTTCAACTAATGAAAAACTGTTTTTT. Protein: CASGGQGASTNEKLFF. This chain links TRBV28 with TRBJ1-4; TRBD1 agrees at 12 bases. The germline CDR1 and CDR2 sequences are MDHEN and SYDVKM. The CDR3 is 16 amino acids. The ends lost 8 bases at V and 0 bases at J; junction bases unmatched: 4. Full variable domain (missing parts from reference TRBV28 and TRBJ1-4): DVKVTQSSRYLVKRTGEKVFLECVQDMDHENMFWYRQDPGLGLRLIYFSYDVKMKEKGDIPEGYSVSREKKERFSLILESASTNQTSMYLCASGGQGASTNEKLFFGSGTQLSVL.